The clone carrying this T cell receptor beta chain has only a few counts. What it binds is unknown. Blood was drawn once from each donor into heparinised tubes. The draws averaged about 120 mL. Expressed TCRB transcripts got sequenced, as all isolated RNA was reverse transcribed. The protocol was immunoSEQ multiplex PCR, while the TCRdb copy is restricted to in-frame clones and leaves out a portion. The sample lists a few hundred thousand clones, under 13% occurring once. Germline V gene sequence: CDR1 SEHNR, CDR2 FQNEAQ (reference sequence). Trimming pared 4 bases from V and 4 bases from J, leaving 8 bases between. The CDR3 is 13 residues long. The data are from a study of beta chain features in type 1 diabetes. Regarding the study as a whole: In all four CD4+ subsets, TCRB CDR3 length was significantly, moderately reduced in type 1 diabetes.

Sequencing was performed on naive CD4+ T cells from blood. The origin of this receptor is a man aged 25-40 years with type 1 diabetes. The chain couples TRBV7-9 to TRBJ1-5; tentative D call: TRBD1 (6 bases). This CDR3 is CASSYGQNQPQHF. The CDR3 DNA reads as TGTGCCAGCAGCTATGGACAGAATCAGCCCCAGCATTTT.